This T cell receptor (beta chain) is drawn from a study of blood T cell repertoires in COVID-19. In the study overall: Both acute and convalescent COVID-19 samples were obtained from the United States, Italy and Spain. Nucleic acid was either cDNA or gDNA, and it came from T cells, B-cell-depleted T cells, or PBMCs.

In the original processing: Amplified reference gene primers provided the basis for estimating nucleated cell counts. Profiled with immunoSEQ multiplex PCR; TCRdb holds only in-frame clones, not every one. From that table come the V and J calls and clone size; the DNA was used to work out D and trimming. The sample shows over 200,000 clones, around four fifths of them seen only once. Trimming at V came to 6 bases and at J to 5 bases, leaving 4 bases not matched to a gene. Germline V CDR1 and CDR2: LNHDA, SQIVND (reference sequence). The CDR3 consists of 14 residues. Specimen: peripheral blood. The receptor was isolated from a man between 40 and 49 years old with active or convalescent COVID-19. The J gene is TRBJ2-5, the V gene TRBV19; TRBD2 agrees at 12 bases. The CDR3 DNA follows: TGTGCCAGTAGCACTAGCGGGGGGACGGAGACCCAGTACTTC. This translates into CASSTSGGTETQYF.